The present T cell receptor beta chain was sequenced within a study of Ad26.COV2.S vaccination and SARS-CoV-2 variants. Findings and caveats of the study: Breadth and depth estimates from TCRs may understate total T cell responses. While placebo recipients had lower spike-specific TCR breadth, vaccine recipients had more.

The treatment is: around 19 received Ad26.COV2.S at low or high dose, single or two shots; roughly five received placebo; per-sample allocation not given. The samples date from day 63 after the first vaccine or placebo injection. Repertoires were generated with immunoSEQ multiplex PCR, while TCRdb's copy carries only in-frame clones and drops some. The table shows around 450,000 clones, with around 91% occurring only once. There are 13 residues in the CDR3. In germline, CDR1 is LGHNA, CDR2 YNFKEQ. V was pared by 0 bases and J by 7 bases, with 7 bases between. Remarks on this clone: As yet, its antigen is unknown.

The V and J genes are TRBV4-2 and TRBJ2-1; no reliable D call. Sequenced material: peripheral blood, taken in a trial of Ad26.COV2.S vaccine versus placebo. The receptor's source is a person between 18 and 59 years old who received the Ad26.COV2.S COVID-19 vaccine or a placebo. CDR3 DNA: TGTGCCAGCAGCCAAGATCTCCTAAATGAGCAGTTCTTC. It yields the protein CASSQDLLNEQFF.